This is a list of T cell receptor beta chains from one sample in a study of regulatory T cells in long-lasting Graves disease. TCRdb ran MiXCR on the multiplex PCR reads and lists one entry per CDR3 protein. Of some 430,000 distinct CDR3 sequences detected, 20% to 25% appear once; the ten largest clones hold 6.5% to 9%. The sequencing here drew on peripheral blood mononuclear cells (PBMCs), taken when the disease was refractory, from a patient treated with antithyroid drugs. These receptors all stem from a female donor with Graves disease. The CDR3 runs from the conserved cysteine through the conserved F or W. The order of the fields is D gene, clone size, V gene, J gene, CDR3 DNA, CDR3 protein. The D gene is left open where the match is weak. Clone size is given for some rows only: seen once, a few or many times, or a class if the clone is expanded.

-	many	TRBV6-2/TRBV6-3	TRBJ1-5	TGTGCCAGCAGTTACCCCATGGCCAGGGGCAAGCAGCCCCAGCATTTT	CASSYPMARGKQPQHF
-	many	TRBV28	TRBJ1-4	TGTGCCAGCAGTAGTGGTTACTGGGGTAAACTGTTTTTT	CASSSGYWGKLFF
TRBD1	-	TRBV19	TRBJ2-7	TGTGCCAGTAGTTTCTCATCACAGGGGGCTTACGAGCAGTACTTC	CASSFSSQGAYEQYF
-	-	TRBV6-1	TRBJ1-1	TGTGCCAGTTCGCTTAATGGGGGACTGAACACTGAAGCTTTCTTT	CASSLNGGLNTEAFF
TRBD2	many	TRBV27	TRBJ2-5	TGTGCCAGCAGTCCTCAAGGGGCGCTAGCGGGAGGTGGAGAGACCCAGTACTTC	CASSPQGALAGGGETQYF
-	few	TRBV20-1	TRBJ2-6	TGCAGTGCTAGGGATGGGGCCAACGTCCTGACTTTC	CSARDGANVLTF
TRBD2	many	TRBV12-3/TRBV12-4	TRBJ2-7	TGTGCCAGCAGTTTTTCTAGCGGGGGGGCCTCGGCCTACGAGCAGTACTTC	CASSFSSGGASAYEQYF
-	-	TRBV28	TRBJ2-7	TGTGCCAGCAGTTTATCGGGGCGATCGCGGGCCTACGAGCAGTACTTC	CASSLSGRSRAYEQYF
-	many	TRBV28	TRBJ1-1	TGTGCCAGCAGCCCCGGGGGTACCCCTGAAGCTTTCTTT	CASSPGGTPEAFF
-	-	TRBV7-9	TRBJ2-1	TGTGCCAGCAGCTTAGATAGACACGCTTACAATGAGCAGTTCTTC	CASSLDRHAYNEQFF
-	-	TRBV12-3/TRBV12-4	TRBJ1-3	TGTGCCAGCATTGTTACTCCTGGAAACACCATATATTTT	CASIVTPGNTIYF
-	few	TRBV24-1	TRBJ2-7	TGTGCCACCAGTGATCGGGGAACCTACGAGCAGTACTTC	CATSDRGTYEQYF
TRBD2	few	TRBV29-1	TRBJ2-7	TGCAGCGTTGAAGGGGGGGGGAACTACGAGCAGTACTTC	CSVEGGGNYEQYF
-	few	TRBV30	TRBJ1-1	TGTGCCTTTAACAAGGACGGACCCGGGGCTGAAGCTTTCTTT	CAFNKDGPGAEAFF
-	many	TRBV10-2	TRBJ1-1	TGTGCCAGCAGTGACCCGACCGAGAACACTGAAGCTTTCTTT	CASSDPTENTEAFF
-	few	TRBV5-1	TRBJ1-5	TGCGCCAGCAGCTTGGAAGGCCCCAGCAGCAATCAGCCCCAGCATTTT	CASSLEGPSSNQPQHF
-	many	TRBV6-2/TRBV6-3	TRBJ1-6	TGTGCCAGCAGTGAAGTTCCGGGGCGACTGTTGAATTCACCCCTCCACTTT	CASSEVPGRLLNSPLHF
-	many	TRBV24-1	TRBJ1-2	TGTGCCACCAGTGATTCTGACTATGGCTACACCTTC	CATSDSDYGYTF
-	-	TRBV7-9	TRBJ1-2	TGTGCCAGCAGCTTAGGGGCAGGGATGGACTTGTACGGCTACACCTTC	CASSLGAGMDLYGYTF
-	-	TRBV3-1	TRBJ1-1	TGTGCCAGCAGCCAAGATGGAGCCGGTGAAGCTTTCTTT	CASSQDGAGEAFF
-	many	TRBV28	TRBJ2-7	TGTGCCAGCCGAGAGGGCCGCGAGCAGTACTTC	CASREGREQYF
TRBD1	-	TRBV28	TRBJ2-2	TGTGCCACCACCTGGGGGACAGAGAACACCGGGGAGCTGTTTTTT	CATTWGTENTGELFF
TRBD2	many	TRBV11-2	TRBJ2-4	TGTGCCAGCAGCTTAGTAGCGGGAGGGCCGGCCAAAAACATTCAGTACTTC	CASSLVAGGPAKNIQYF
TRBD1	-	TRBV29-1	TRBJ2-1	TGCAGCGTTGAAGATAAGAGGGGGACAGGGGGATCCTACAATGAGCAGTTCTTC	CSVEDKRGTGGSYNEQFF
TRBD1	-	TRBV29-1	TRBJ2-7	TGCAGCGTTGAACTGATGACAGGGGGTTCCTACGAGCAGTACTTC	CSVELMTGGSYEQYF
-	many	TRBV28	TRBJ2-5	TGTGCCAGCAGTTCCAGGATGGGACCTTGGACCCAGTACTTC	CASSSRMGPWTQYF
-	-	TRBV27	TRBJ1-5	TGTGCCAGCAGTCCACGAGGGTGGAGCAATCAGCCCCAGCATTTT	CASSPRGWSNQPQHF
TRBD1	-	TRBV2	TRBJ1-6	TGTGCCATATCCGGGACAGGGAATTCACCCCTCCACTTT	CAISGTGNSPLHF
-	-	TRBV7-2	TRBJ2-7	TGTGCCGGCAGCTTGGACGGTAGTCCTGGGTACGAGCAGTACTTC	CAGSLDGSPGYEQYF